Following are 28 T cell receptor beta chains from one sample sequenced in a study of memory CD4+ T cells and cytomegalovirus serostatus. Single viable CD3+CD4+CD8-CD45RO+ cells were sorted as the memory CD4+ T cells. TCRdb's table, derived via immunoSEQ multiplex PCR, lists solely in-frame clones and lacks some. The sample holds some 80,000 clones; around 80% are singletons and the top ten take around 0.78%. Sequences were obtained from memory CD4+ T cells from blood. These TCRs come from an adult in good health and CMV-seronegative.

The V call is TRBV2, the J call TRBJ1-3, with 8 bases fitting TRBD1. This CDR3 spans 15 amino acids. Trimming took 6 bases from V and 3 from J; bases not matched to a gene: 7. Per germline, CDR1 SNHLY and CDR2 FYNNEI. DNA for the CDR3: TGTGCCAGCAGCCCGGACAGGGCAGGTGGAAACACCATATATTTT. Protein product: CASSPDRAGGNTIYF.

In DNA, the CDR3 is TGTGCCAGCACTTCGACATGGGGGGCGGAAGAGCAGTACTTC. This codes for CASTSTWGAEEQYF. The chain couples TRBV6-1 to TRBJ2-7; D assignment may be TRBD1 or TRBD2 (6 bases each). The CDR3 contains 14 residues. The V end was cut by 7 bases, the J end by 7 bases, with 20 bases between. The germline V gene encodes CDR1 MNHNS and CDR2 SASEGT.

The rearrangement links TRBV5-4 to TRBJ2-3, with 7 bases lining up with TRBD1. With V trimmed by 3 bases and J by 2 bases, 6 bases remained unmatched. The CDR3 has 15 amino acids. CDR1 is SGHNT, CDR2 YYREEE, per germline (reference sequence). CDR3 loop: CASSYRQGPTDTQYF. In DNA form, the CDR3 reads TGTGCCAGCAGCTACAGACAGGGTCCCACAGATACGCAGTATTTT.

This clone has only a few counts. The V call is TRBV6-5, the J call TRBJ1-5; no clear D. CDR3 length: 14 amino acids. V was shortened by 5 bases and J by 2 bases, with 10 bases between the two germline ends. CDR1 is MNHEY and CDR2 is SVGAGI in the germline V gene. CDR3 residues: CASSPWQGNQPQHF. CDR3 in DNA: TGTGCCAGCAGTCCATGGCAGGGCAATCAGCCCCAGCATTTT.

V and J are TRBV28 and TRBJ1-2; D is unclear. Germline CDR1 is MDHEN and CDR2 is SYDVKM. Trimming took 1 base from V and 8 from J, leaving 11 bases between them. The CDR3 totals 13 residues. The CDR3 sequence is CASSLLGGNGYTF. CDR3 nucleotides: TGTGCCAGCAGTTTATTAGGAGGGAACGGCTACACCTTC.

The rearrangement joins TRBV7-8 to TRBJ2-1, with TRBD2 matching 7 bases. V trimming: 1 base; J trimming: 7 bases; junction bases outside the gene matches: 7. The CDR3 runs to 15 residues. CDR1 is SGHVS, CDR2 FQNEAQ, per germline. The CDR3 DNA sequence: TGTGCCAGCAGCTTAGGCGCCGGGGGGTTGAATGAGCAGTTCTTC. As protein: CASSLGAGGLNEQFF.

V usage is TRBV27 and J usage is TRBJ2-7, with 10 bases identical to TRBD1. Germline CDR1 MNHEY, CDR2 SMNVEV (reference sequence). The CDR3 extends over 14 amino acids. J lost 6 bases, V lost 6 bases, and 8 bases had no gene match. CDR3 in amino acids: CASRPPGTGVEQYF. CDR3 DNA: TGTGCCAGCAGACCCCCCGGGACAGGGGTCGAGCAGTACTTC.

The gene calls are TRBV5-1 and TRBJ2-7, with D possibly called TRBD1 or TRBD2 (5 bases each). This CDR3 contains 16 residues. Trimming removed 2 bases from V and 3 bases from J, with 18 bases in between. Germline assignment: CDR1 SGHRS and CDR2 YFSETQ. The CDR3 coding sequence is TGCGCCAGCAGCTTTACCCCCCGAGGGGCTATCTACGAGCAGTACTTC. Its protein is CASSFTPRGAIYEQYF.

The gene calls are TRBV18 and TRBJ1-1; the match to TRBD1 covers 11 bases. The CDR3 spans 17 residues. Germline CDR1 and CDR2: KGHSH and LQKENI. V trimming: 3 bases; J trimming: 1 base; junction bases outside the gene matches: 7. The chain's CDR3 is CASSPFVGQGGNTEAFF. CDR3 bases: TGTGCCAGCTCACCTTTCGTGGGACAGGGGGGGAACACTGAAGCTTTCTTT.

J is TRBJ1-3 and V is TRBV5-1; TRBD1 matches at 9 bases. Germline CDR1 reads SGHRS; CDR2 reads YFSETQ. The CDR3 covers 14 residues. The trim removed 4 bases at V and 4 bases at J, leaving 3 bases unmatched. The CDR3 loop is CASSGGTGGNTIYF. The CDR3, as DNA: TGCGCCAGCAGCGGAGGGACAGGGGGAAACACCATATATTTT.

This chain's CDR3 is CASSQDPRGAYSYNSPLHF. The CDR3 coding sequence is TGCGCCAGCAGCCAAGATCCCAGGGGGGCCTACTCCTATAATTCACCCCTCCACTTT. The gene calls are TRBV4-1 and TRBJ1-6, with TRBD1 matching over 7 bases. The V gene end was trimmed by 0 bases and the J gene end by 0 bases; junction bases not matched to a gene: 8. Germline CDR1 MGHRA, CDR2 YSYEKL. The CDR3 extends over 19 amino acids.

The chain links TRBV28 to TRBJ2-7, with D maybe TRBD1 (5 bases). V dropped 10 bases and J dropped 3 bases, with 16 bases sitting between them. The CDR3 covers 13 residues. Looked up from germline, CDR1 is MDHEN and CDR2 is SYDVKM. The CDR3 sequence: CAILQGPLYEQYF. CDR3 in DNA: TGTGCCATACTTCAGGGCCCCCTCTACGAGCAGTACTTC.

The chain has TRBV6-1 and TRBJ2-7; the match to TRBD1 covers 7 bases. V was clipped by 7 bases and J by 5 bases; unmatched bases: 11. Germline V gene lookup returns CDR1 MNHNS and CDR2 SASEGT. CDR3 length equals 14 residues. DNA for the CDR3: TGTGCCAGCACCTTGACAGGGCGAAGCCACGAGCAGTACTTC. Residues: CASTLTGRSHEQYF.

Concerning this clone: Different DNA sequences within this sample yield the same CDR3. The chain joins TRBV6-5 to TRBJ1-6; D unclear. The germline gives CDR1 MNHEY, CDR2 SVGAGI. V was shortened by 0 bases and J by 7 bases, with 4 bases between the two germline ends. CDR3 length equals 13 residues. The CDR3 nucleotides are TGTGCCAGCAGTTACTCGAAGAATTCACCCCTCCACTTT. Translation gives CASSYSKNSPLHF.

This clone occurred a few times. The chain recombines TRBV10-2 with TRBJ1-1; maybe TRBD1 (5 bases). The V gene lost 0 bases and the J gene lost 4 bases, with 6 bases spanning the gap. Germline V lookup: CDR1 WSHSY, CDR2 SAAADI. This CDR3 is built from 13 residues. For the CDR3, the DNA is TGCGCCAGCAGTGAGTCGGGGGGCACTGAAGCTTTCTTT. This translates into CASSESGGTEAFF.

This rearrangement joins TRBV6-1 to TRBJ1-1; 8 bases align to TRBD1. V lost 2 bases, J lost 8 bases, and 7 bases stayed unmatched. The CDR3 is made up of 14 amino acids. Germline lookup yields CDR1 MNHNS and CDR2 SASEGT. This chain's CDR3 is CASSEIGQGREAFF. The CDR3 DNA reads TGTGCCAGCAGTGAAATAGGACAGGGTCGAGAAGCTTTCTTT.

V usage is TRBV15 and J usage is TRBJ1-2; 8 positions match TRBD1. CDR1 and CDR2 from the germline V gene are LNHNV and YYDKDF (reference sequence). V was clipped by 5 bases and J by 5 bases; unmatched bases: 10. The CDR3 runs 15 residues. The CDR3: CATSGTGTRLYGYTF. DNA of the CDR3: TGTGCCACCAGCGGGACAGGAACAAGGCTTTATGGCTACACCTTC.

V is TRBV6-6 and J is TRBJ2-5, with D unclear. V gave up 5 bases and J gave up 4 bases, with 14 bases separating them. This CDR3 is built from 14 residues. In germline, CDR1 is MNHNY, CDR2 SVGAGI (reference sequence). The CDR3 region has the DNA TGTGCCAGCAGTCCCCCCCCGGTGGGAGAGACCCAGTACTTC. Its translation: CASSPPPVGETQYF.

This clone was picked up one time. This chain joins TRBV5-4 and TRBJ2-7; TRBD1 is a possible D gene (7 bases). The germline V gene has CDR1 SGHNT and CDR2 YYREEE (reference sequence). The length of the CDR3 is 14 residues. Trimming left V 4 bases short and J 0 bases short, with 11 bases between. The CDR3 region has the DNA TGTGCCAGCAGCGGGGGGACAGTCTCCTACGAGCAGTACTTC. This translates into CASSGGTVSYEQYF. The entire variable domain, with the rest obtained from reference TRBV5-4 and TRBJ2-7, is as follows: ETGVTQSPTHLIKTRGQQVTLRCSSQSGHNTVSWYQQALGQGPQFIFQYYREEENGRGNFPPRFSGLQFPNYSSELNVNALELDDSALYLCASSGGTVSYEQYFGPGTRLTVT.

The V call is TRBV30, the J call TRBJ1-3; D may be TRBD1 (5 bases). This CDR3 is built from 16 residues. CDR1 and CDR2 (germline): GTSNPN, SVGIG (reference sequence). Trimming pared 5 bases from V and 0 bases from J, leaving 17 bases between. DNA for the CDR3: TGTGCCTGGGACCCGGATCGACAGAGCTCTGGAAACACCATATATTTT. This sequence encodes CAWDPDRQSSGNTIYF.

This chain joins TRBV20-1 and TRBJ2-3; D is unresolved. This CDR3 spans 11 amino acids. V lost 6 bases to trimming and J lost 0 bases, with 4 bases between them. Germline CDR1 DFQATT, CDR2 SNEGSKA (reference sequence). The CDR3 DNA sequence: TGCAGTGCACTTAGCACAGATACGCAGTATTTT. Translating it yields CSALSTDTQYF.

This chain links TRBV5-6 with TRBJ1-1; 7 nucleotides agree with TRBD1. The junction had 11 bases not matched to a gene; V was cut back by 5 bases and J by 1 base. The CDR3 length is 16 residues. Germline CDR1 SGHDT, CDR2 YYEEEE. The CDR3 loop reads CASRDGTAPQNTEAFF. Written as DNA, the CDR3 is TGTGCCAGCAGAGATGGGACAGCCCCCCAGAACACTGAAGCTTTCTTT.

The gene calls are TRBV6-5 and TRBJ1-1; no firm D call. This CDR3 is built from 14 residues. V shed 8 bases and J shed 1 base, with 14 bases lying between them. Germline loops: CDR1 MNHEY, CDR2 SVGAGI. This CDR3 reads CASRASASNTEAFF. The CDR3, as DNA: TGTGCCAGCCGGGCCAGCGCCTCGAACACTGAAGCTTTCTTT.

This chain uses TRBV7-9 with TRBJ1-2; D perhaps matches TRBD1 (5 bases). This CDR3 spans 13 amino acids. Trimming cost V 5 bases and J 6 bases, with 13 bases left between them. The germline gives CDR1 SEHNR, CDR2 FQNEAQ (reference sequence). CDR3: CASSPVRDHGYTF. The CDR3 DNA reads as TGTGCCAGCAGCCCAGTGCGGGACCATGGCTACACCTTC. The full variable domain, its missing parts supplied by reference TRBV7-9 and TRBJ1-2, is DTGVSQNPRHKITKRGQNVTFRCDPISEHNRLYWYRQTLGQGPEFLTYFQNEAQLEKSRLLSDRFSAERPKGSFSTLEIQRTEQGDSAMYLCASSPVRDHGYTFGSGTRLTVV.

This chain joins TRBV2 and TRBJ2-4, with D tentatively TRBD1 or TRBD2 (5 bases each). Trimming took 3 bases from V and 4 from J, leaving 13 bases between them. The CDR3 spans 15 residues. Per the germline V gene, CDR1 is SNHLY and CDR2 is FYNNEI. In DNA, the CDR3 is TGTGCCAGCAGTGATTTCGGGGCCGCTAAAAACATTCAGTACTTC. Translation: CASSDFGAAKNIQYF.

The chain employs TRBV9 and TRBJ2-3; 11 bases agree with TRBD1. V lost 2 bases and J lost 5; bases outside the gene matches: 4. The germline V gene has CDR1 SGDLS and CDR2 YYNGEE. There are 15 residues in the CDR3. CDR3 coding DNA: TGTGCCAGCAGCGTCGGACAGGGGGCTGGAGATACGCAGTATTTT. Its translation: CASSVGQGAGDTQYF. Complete variable domain (other parts from reference TRBV9 and TRBJ2-3): DSGVTQTPKHLITATGQRVTLRCSPRSGDLSVYWYQQSLDQGLQFLIQYYNGEERAKGNILERFSAQQFPDLHSELNLSSLELGDSALYFCASSVGQGAGDTQYFGPGTRLTVL.

The rearrangement joins TRBV18 to TRBJ2-6; 8 bases line up with TRBD2. The CDR3 covers 15 residues. Germline CDR1 is KGHSH and CDR2 is LQKENI. After removal of 6 bases from V and 3 bases from J, the junction contained 4 bases not matched to a gene. The CDR3 reads CASSPGGDGANVLTF. In DNA form, the CDR3 reads TGTGCCAGCTCCCCCGGGGGGGATGGGGCCAACGTCCTGACTTTC.

The chain links TRBV7-2 to TRBJ1-1; TRBD1 matches 8 bases. After removal of 5 bases from V and 0 bases from J, the junction contained 2 bases not matched to a gene. This CDR3 region has 14 residues. Germline loops: CDR1 SGHTA, CDR2 FQGNSA. The CDR3 sequence: CASSLDRVNTEAFF. CDR3 DNA sequence: TGTGCCAGCAGCCTGGACAGGGTGAACACTGAAGCTTTCTTT.